This T cell receptor beta chain comes out of a study of blood T cell repertoires in COVID-19. Study context: Samples of COVID-19 (acute and convalescent) were obtained from the United States, Italy and Spain. PBMCs, B-cell-depleted T cells, or T cells provided the cDNA or gDNA that made up the material.

Per the original data handling: By means of reference gene primer amplification, nucleated cell counts were estimated. The table came from immunoSEQ multiplex PCR; TCRdb's copy has only in-frame clones and leaves some out. The V and J calls and the clone size are those of that table, but D and trimming were determined from the DNA. The repertoire holds roughly 230,000 clones, with around 81% as singletons. The CDR3 spans 12 residues. After removal of 7 bases from V and 4 bases from J, the junction contained 4 bases not matched to a gene. CDR1 and CDR2 (germline): GTSNPN, SVGIG (reference sequence). V is TRBV30 and J is TRBJ1-2; 9 bases line up with TRBD1. The receptor was isolated from a woman aged 55-69 years with active or convalescent COVID-19. The sample consisted of peripheral blood. CDR3 region: CALRGQGYGYTF. CDR3 bases: TGTGCCTTAAGGGGACAGGGCTATGGCTACACCTTC.